This T cell receptor (beta chain) was recorded in a study of CXCR4 blockade with PD-1 therapy in pancreatic cancer. Clones were read by immunoSEQ multiplex PCR, and TCRdb kept only the in-frame ones, dropping some. The sample comprises approximately 3,000 clones, 50% of which are singletons, and about 18% rests with the top ten. As concerns this clone: Its antigen is unknown.

Study-level findings and limits: Without paired alpha-beta data, shared specificity of dominant clones is unconfirmed.

The CDR3 loop spans 16 amino acids. The germline V gene has CDR1 SGHNT and CDR2 YENEEA. The V end was cut by 1 base, the J end by 2 bases, with 13 bases between. These archived tumors were resected from patients never given neoadjuvant therapy beforehand. This sequence originates from a human donor with pancreatic ductal adenocarcinoma. V gene TRBV11-3 combines with J gene TRBJ2-3, with D hard to call. The sequenced sample consisted of tumor tissue. In DNA form, the CDR3 reads TGTGCCAGCAGCTTAGGGGCCGGAACCTACACAGATACGCAGTATTTT. It specifies CASSLGAGTYTDTQYF.